Below are 5 T cell receptor beta chains sequenced from a single sample in a study of cytomegalovirus exposure and HLA in healthy donors. PCR was performed using 60 Vbeta and 13 Jbeta primers. Sequencing was performed with immunoSEQ multiplex PCR; in TCRdb, only in-frame clones are kept and a portion is missing. The data contain under 200,000 clones, 79% of them singletons. The sample comprised PBMCs. The receptors shown here come from a woman in her 30s in good health and CMV-seropositive.

J is TRBJ2-1 and V is TRBV6-5; TRBD2 agrees at 11 bases. Per the germline V gene, CDR1 is MNHEY and CDR2 is SVGAGI. There are 15 residues in the CDR3. Unmatched junction bases numbered 5, after V lost 6 bases and J lost 4 bases. The CDR3 nucleotides are TGTGCCAGCAGCCAGGGACTAGCGGTTTACAATGAGCAGTTCTTC. Translation: CASSQGLAVYNEQFF.

This clone was found a few times. This rearrangement joins TRBV5-1 to TRBJ2-2, with TRBD2 as a possible D gene (6 bases). V lost 0 bases and J lost 2, with 14 bases in between. The CDR3 is 17 residues long. CDR1 and CDR2 (germline): SGHRS, YFSETQ. CDR3 nucleotides: TGCGCCAGCAGCTTGGAGTATCGGGGGTCCAACACCGGGGAGCTGTTTTTT. Its translation is CASSLEYRGSNTGELFF. Full variable domain (missing parts from reference TRBV5-1 and TRBJ2-2): KAGVTQTPRYLIKTRGQQVTLSCSPISGHRSVSWYQQTPGQGLQFLFEYFSETQRNKGNFPGRFSGRQFSNSRSEMNVSTLELGDSALYLCASSLEYRGSNTGELFFGEGSRLTVL.

The genes are TRBV6-6 and TRBJ1-1, with unresolved D. V was cut by 0 bases and J by 7 bases, with 12 bases left in between. CDR3 size: 14 residues. CDR1 and CDR2 (germline): MNHNY, SVGAGI (reference sequence). The CDR3 protein is CASSYSDFGDEAFF. The CDR3 DNA reads as TGTGCCAGCAGTTACTCGGACTTTGGGGATGAAGCTTTCTTT.

This rearrangement joins TRBV7-8 to TRBJ2-7; 10 bases fit TRBD2. This CDR3 is 14 amino acids long. Germline CDR1 reads SGHVS; CDR2 reads FQNEAQ. With 2 bases clipped from V and 5 bases from J, the junction kept 3 bases outside the gene matches. CDR3 sequence (DNA): TGTGCCAGCAGCTTAAGTACTAGCGGGGACGAGCAGTACTTC. It specifies CASSLSTSGDEQYF.

The V call is TRBV7-2, the J call TRBJ2-2, with a weak D call TRBD2 (5 bases). Germline V CDR1 and CDR2: SGHTA, FQGNSA. V was trimmed by 1 base and J by 4 bases, leaving 16 bases between them. The CDR3 is made up of 17 amino acids. In DNA form, the CDR3 reads TGTGCCAGCAGCTTAGTTCGTAGCGCAGGCGCCACCGGGGAGCTGTTTTTT. Its translation is CASSLVRSAGATGELFF.